This TCR beta chain appears in the sequencing data of a study of blood T cell repertoires in COVID-19. Study summary: Samples representing acute and convalescent COVID-19 were sourced from the United States, Italy and Spain.

Methods used by the authors: Estimation of nucleated cell counts was performed using reference gene primer amplification. Profiled with immunoSEQ multiplex PCR; TCRdb holds only in-frame clones, not every one. V, J and clone size were drawn from that table, and D and trimming were deduced from the DNA. The profile shows some 78,000 clones, 84% of them singletons. In germline, CDR1 is LNHNV, CDR2 YYDKDF (reference sequence). This CDR3 spans 17 amino acids. V was clipped by 0 bases and J by 1 base, with 15 bases between them. The source material was peripheral blood. The TCR originated in a man aged 50 to 59 with acute or convalescent COVID-19. This chain uses TRBV15 with TRBJ2-5, with D possibly TRBD1 on 6 matching bases. In nucleotides, the CDR3 is TGTGCCACCAGCAGAGAAGGGGGAAGACAGGCCCAAGAGACCCAGTACTTC. Residues: CATSREGGRQAQETQYF.